This T cell receptor (beta chain) was documented in a study of regulatory T cells in long-lasting Graves disease. Study-wide background: In persistent Graves' disease, antithyroid drugs had been taken for over 5 years and TSH receptor antibodies stayed positive.

Findings and limits, study-wide: Persistent-disease Graves' patients showed less TCR diversity than new cases.

CDR3 size: 13 residues. CDR1 is ENHRY and CDR2 is SYGVKD in the germline V gene. V was pared by 3 bases and J by 11 bases, with 6 bases of the junction left unmatched. This clonotype has a count of ten or more. The antigen is not known. Both iRepertoire HTBI primers and Arm-PCR of CDR3 regions were used to build the TCR beta libraries. TCRdb recomputed calls from the multiplex PCR reads with MiXCR, one row per CDR3 protein. The sample carries approximately 350,000 distinct CDR3 sequences, roughly 23% recorded once. Time point of the sample: persistent/refractory GD, antithyroid drugs over 5 years with positive TRAb. There was RNA extracted from PBMCs, and the TCR library was made from it.

The V call is TRBV10-3, the J call TRBJ1-5, with 8 bases that match TRBD1. This TCR came from a woman in her forties with Graves disease. This specimen was peripheral blood mononuclear cells (PBMCs), taken when the disease was refractory, from a patient treated with antithyroid drugs. CDR3 protein: CAISETGGSSQHF. In nucleotides, the CDR3 is TGTGCCATCAGTGAAACAGGGGGATCGTCCCAGCATTTT.